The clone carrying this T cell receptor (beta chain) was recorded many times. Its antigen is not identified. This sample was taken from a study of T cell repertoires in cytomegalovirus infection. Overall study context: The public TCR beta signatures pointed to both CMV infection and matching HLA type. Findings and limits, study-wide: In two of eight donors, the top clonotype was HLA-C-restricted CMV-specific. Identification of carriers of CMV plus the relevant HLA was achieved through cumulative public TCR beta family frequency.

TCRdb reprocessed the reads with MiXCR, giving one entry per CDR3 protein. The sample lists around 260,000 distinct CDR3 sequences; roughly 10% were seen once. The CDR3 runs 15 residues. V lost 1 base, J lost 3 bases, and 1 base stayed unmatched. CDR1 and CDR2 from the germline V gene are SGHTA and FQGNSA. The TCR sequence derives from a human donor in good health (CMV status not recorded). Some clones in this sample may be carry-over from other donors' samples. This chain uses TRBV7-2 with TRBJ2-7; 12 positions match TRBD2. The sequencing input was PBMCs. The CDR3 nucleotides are TGTGCCAGCAGCTTAGAACTAGCGGGGGGCTACGAGCAGTACTTC. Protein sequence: CASSLELAGGYEQYF.